Each of the 26 T cell receptor beta chains below was sequenced from the same sample in a study of cytomegalovirus exposure and HLA in healthy donors. The primer mix had 60 Vbeta and 13 Jbeta primers. Some clones are missing from TCRdb's copy, which holds only in-frame ones; the method was immunoSEQ multiplex PCR. The profile shows 210,000 or so clones, 80% to 85% of them singletons. The sample comprised PBMCs. Source of these receptors: a boy aged 2 to 10 in good health and CMV-seronegative.

The V and J genes are TRBV2 and TRBJ2-2; TRBD2 matches at 8 bases. CDR1 and CDR2 (germline): SNHLY, FYNNEI. With 7 bases clipped from V and 3 bases from J, the junction kept 7 bases outside the gene matches. The CDR3 is made up of 15 amino acids. The CDR3 bases are TGTGCCAGCATTCTTCGGGAGGGCTACACCGGGGAGCTGTTTTTT. This encodes CASILREGYTGELFF.

The V gene is TRBV18, the J gene TRBJ2-3, with D perhaps matching TRBD2 (5 bases). The CDR3 spans 15 residues. Germline assignment: CDR1 KGHSH and CDR2 LQKENI. V shed 6 bases and J shed 1 base, with 14 bases lying between them. The CDR3 reads CASSGGVAGTDTQYF. CDR3 DNA: TGTGCCAGCTCCGGAGGAGTAGCCGGCACAGATACGCAGTATTTT.

V is TRBV9 and J is TRBJ2-1, with 8 bases identical to TRBD2. Germline CDR1 SGDLS, CDR2 YYNGEE. The CDR3 runs to 16 residues. J was trimmed by 3 bases and V by 4 bases; bases with no gene match: 9. This CDR3 reads CASSPDREGIYNEQFF. The CDR3 DNA sequence: TGTGCCAGCAGCCCCGATCGGGAGGGCATCTACAATGAGCAGTTCTTC. Variable domain in full (rest from reference TRBV9 and TRBJ2-1): DSGVTQTPKHLITATGQRVTLRCSPRSGDLSVYWYQQSLDQGLQFLIQYYNGEERAKGNILERFSAQQFPDLHSELNLSSLELGDSALYFCASSPDREGIYNEQFFGPGTRLTVL.

The chain has TRBV18 and TRBJ2-3, with 10 bases aligning to TRBD2. The length of the CDR3 is 15 residues. The V gene end was trimmed by 4 bases and the J gene end by 2 bases; junction bases not matched to a gene: 3. The germline V gene has CDR1 KGHSH and CDR2 LQKENI. The CDR3 bases are TGTGCCAGCTCACTGCTAGCGGGGGACACAGATACGCAGTATTTT. This encodes CASSLLAGDTDTQYF.

The rearrangement joins TRBV6-5 to TRBJ2-7, with 14 bases that match TRBD2. Trimming cost V 5 bases and J 4 bases; bases outside gene matches: 4. The CDR3 length is 15 residues. Germline loops: CDR1 MNHEY, CDR2 SVGAGI. The CDR3 reads CASSRGLAGGYEQYF. CDR3 coding DNA: TGTGCCAGCAGTCGAGGACTAGCGGGGGGTTACGAGCAGTACTTC.

The count of this clone is one. The V call is TRBV9, the J call TRBJ1-1, with unresolved D. The CDR3 runs to 15 residues. Trimming left V 0 bases short and J 1 base short, with 10 bases between. Per germline, CDR1 SGDLS and CDR2 YYNGEE. CDR3 sequence (DNA): TGTGCCAGCAGCGTAGTGAGCCACTCGAACACTGAAGCTTTCTTT. Translated, it gives CASSVVSHSNTEAFF. Filled out from reference TRBV9 and TRBJ1-1, the complete variable domain reads DSGVTQTPKHLITATGQRVTLRCSPRSGDLSVYWYQQSLDQGLQFLIQYYNGEERAKGNILERFSAQQFPDLHSELNLSSLELGDSALYFCASSVVSHSNTEAFFGQGTRLTVV.

The chain uses TRBV4-1 and TRBJ1-1; perhaps TRBD1 as D (5 bases). The CDR3 contains 14 residues. The V gene's germline CDR1 is MGHRA and CDR2 YSYEKL. Trimming cost V 3 bases and J 2 bases, with 10 bases left between them. CDR3 loop: CASSQGLGNTEAFF. The CDR3 nucleotides read TGCGCCAGCAGCCAGGGGCTGGGAAACACTGAAGCTTTCTTT.

V gene TRBV10-3 combines with J gene TRBJ2-5; D is perhaps TRBD1 (6 bases). V was trimmed by 4 bases and J by 7 bases, leaving 22 bases between them. The CDR3 loop spans 16 amino acids. The germline CDR1 and CDR2 sequences are ENHRY and SYGVKD. The CDR3 region has the DNA TGTGCCATCAGTGGCAAAACCGGACAGCCCCAGGGGACCCAGTACTTC. Its translation: CAISGKTGQPQGTQYF.

J is TRBJ2-1 and V is TRBV10-1; possible D gene TRBD2, 6 bases. Germline CDR1 reads WNHNN; CDR2 reads SYGVQD (reference sequence). The V end lost 9 bases, the J end lost 1 base, and 10 bases lay between the germline ends. The CDR3 extends over 13 amino acids. CDR3 residues: CARGDFSYNEQFF. The CDR3, as DNA: TGCGCCAGGGGGGACTTTTCCTACAATGAGCAGTTCTTC.

CDR3 protein: CASSLGTSGNEQFF. In DNA form, the CDR3 reads TGCGCCAGCAGCTTGGGGACTAGCGGGAATGAGCAGTTCTTC. J is TRBJ2-1 and V is TRBV5-1; 11 bases map to TRBD2. The CDR3 runs 14 residues. The germline gives CDR1 SGHRS, CDR2 YFSETQ. V lost 0 bases to trimming and J lost 7 bases; unmatched junction nucleotides: 0. Using reference TRBV5-1 and TRBJ2-1 for the parts outside the CDR3, the full variable domain is KAGVTQTPRYLIKTRGQQVTLSCSPISGHRSVSWYQQTPGQGLQFLFEYFSETQRNKGNFPGRFSGRQFSNSRSEMNVSTLELGDSALYLCASSLGTSGNEQFFGPGTRLTVL.

The genes are TRBV19 and TRBJ1-1; weak D call: TRBD1 (5 bases). Germline-derived CDR1 and CDR2 are LNHDA and SQIVND (reference sequence). Deletions cut 5 bases from V and 2 bases from J, with 18 bases between. The CDR3 contains 16 residues. The CDR3 reads CASSDRGRVFNTEAFF. CDR3 nucleotide sequence: TGTGCCAGTAGTGACCGAGGCAGGGTTTTTAACACTGAAGCTTTCTTT.

V gene TRBV19 combines with J gene TRBJ2-1; 8 nucleotides match TRBD2. The CDR3 has 15 amino acids. CDR1 and CDR2 (germline): LNHDA, SQIVND (reference sequence). V shed 1 base and J 7 bases; nucleotides not matched to a gene: 6. CDR3 region: CASSIVSGSRNEQFF. DNA of the CDR3: TGTGCCAGTAGTATAGTGAGCGGGAGCAGGAATGAGCAGTTCTTC.

This clone was recorded once. The junction and the germline gene differ at one end; a read error may be behind it. The V and J genes are TRBV7-7 and TRBJ2-1; the match to TRBD2 covers 9 bases. This CDR3 is built from 15 residues. Germline CDR1 and CDR2: SSHAT and FNYEAQ (reference sequence). This CDR3 reads CASSLLAGISNEQFF. CDR3 coding DNA: TGTGCTAGCAGTCTTCTAGCGGGAATTTCCAATGAGCAGTTCTTC.

This chain joins TRBV9 and TRBJ2-5; 8 bases agree with TRBD1. The length of the CDR3 is 15 residues. Germline loops: CDR1 SGDLS, CDR2 YYNGEE. V was clipped by 2 bases and J by 5 bases; unmatched bases: 8. CDR3 bases: TGTGCCAGCAGCGTCCAAGGACAGGGCCCCGAGACCCAGTACTTC. It translates to CASSVQGQGPETQYF.

This chain joins TRBV6-1 and TRBJ2-3; perhaps TRBD1 as D (6 bases). V gave up 1 base and J gave up 9 bases, with 14 bases separating them. The CDR3 runs to 14 residues. Germline V gene lookup returns CDR1 MNHNS and CDR2 SASEGT. The CDR3 nucleotides are TGTGCCAGCAGTGAAGAAGGTCAGGGGCCCACGCAGTATTTT. This codes for CASSEEGQGPTQYF.

The chain recombines TRBV4-1 with TRBJ1-2; 9 nucleotides match TRBD1. Trimming at V came to 4 bases and at J to 11 bases, leaving 14 bases not matched to a gene. The CDR3 covers 15 residues. Germline V gene lookup returns CDR1 MGHRA and CDR2 YSYEKL. CDR3 region: CASSRYPGQGVGYTF. The CDR3 DNA reads as TGCGCCAGCAGCCGTTACCCGGGACAGGGAGTCGGATACACCTTC.

CDR3 protein: CASSFLGGLAGGPKQFF. The CDR3 region has the DNA TGTGCCAGCAGCTTCCTGGGGGGACTAGCGGGGGGCCCAAAGCAGTTCTTC. The V and J genes are TRBV5-6 and TRBJ2-1, with 15 positions matching TRBD2. Germline trimming cut 2 bases from V and 11 bases from J; bases unmatched to any gene: 11. The CDR3 contains 17 residues. Looked up from germline, CDR1 is SGHDT and CDR2 is YYEEEE.

V and J are TRBV19 and TRBJ1-2; maybe TRBD1 (6 bases). This CDR3 is 15 amino acids long. Trimming shortened V by 7 bases and J by 8 bases, and 23 bases separated the two germline ends. The germline CDR1 and CDR2 sequences are LNHDA and SQIVND (reference sequence). The CDR3 nucleotides are TGTGCCAGTACCACCCTAGAGCAGGGGAGAGGGGGCTACACCTTC. It codes for CASTTLEQGRGGYTF.

The V gene is TRBV27, the J gene TRBJ1-5; D possibly corresponds to TRBD1 (5 bases). CDR1 is MNHEY and CDR2 is SMNVEV in the germline V gene (reference sequence). The CDR3 spans 15 residues. V shed 5 bases and J shed 2 bases, with 13 bases lying between them. DNA for the CDR3: TGTGCCAGCAGTCCCGCAGGGAAAGGCAATCAGCCCCAGCATTTT. Its protein is CASSPAGKGNQPQHF.

This clone was recorded only once. The V gene is TRBV6-5, the J gene TRBJ2-5, with D possibly TRBD1 on 6 matching bases. V dropped 5 bases and J dropped 2 bases, with 9 bases sitting between them. This CDR3 comprises 13 residues. The germline gives CDR1 MNHEY, CDR2 SVGAGI. Here the CDR3 DNA reads TGTGCCAGCAGTGGGACACCGCAAGAGACCCAGTACTTC. Translation gives CASSGTPQETQYF.

CDR3 loop: CSASSRNGETQYF. The CDR3 DNA is TGCAGCGCCTCGTCTAGAAATGGGGAGACCCAGTACTTC. V gene TRBV29-1 combines with J gene TRBJ2-5, with D unclear. Looked up from germline, CDR1 is SQVTM and CDR2 is ANQGSEA. This CDR3 is 13 amino acids long. The V end lost 7 bases, the J end lost 5 bases, and 17 bases lay between the germline ends.

The chain recombines TRBV18 with TRBJ2-7; TRBD1 agrees at 7 bases. The V segment lost 3 bases and the J segment 3 bases; nucleotides outside the gene matches: 8. Germline assignment: CDR1 KGHSH and CDR2 LQKENI. The CDR3 is 15 residues long. This CDR3 is CASSPSGQSNYEQYF. CDR3 nucleotides: TGTGCCAGCTCACCGTCGGGACAGAGTAACTACGAGCAGTACTTC.

This chain joins TRBV6-1 and TRBJ1-2, with no clear D. The length of the CDR3 is 13 residues. Per the germline V gene, CDR1 is MNHNS and CDR2 is SASEGT. V was shortened by 4 bases and J by 4 bases, with 10 bases between the two germline ends. The CDR3 DNA reads TGTGCCAGCAGTGTTAAGGAGCGCTATGGCTACACCTTC. Translated, it gives CASSVKERYGYTF.

This clone was observed a single time. J is TRBJ2-3 and V is TRBV9; D perhaps matches TRBD1 (5 bases). The CDR3 contains 15 residues. Germline CDR1 SGDLS, CDR2 YYNGEE. Trimming cost V 0 bases and J 7 bases, with 15 bases left between them. CDR3 sequence (DNA): TGTGCCAGCAGCGTAGCGCAGGGATACACGCATACGCAGTATTTT. Residues: CASSVAQGYTHTQYF. Variable domain in full (rest from reference TRBV9 and TRBJ2-3): DSGVTQTPKHLITATGQRVTLRCSPRSGDLSVYWYQQSLDQGLQFLIQYYNGEERAKGNILERFSAQQFPDLHSELNLSSLELGDSALYFCASSVAQGYTHTQYFGPGTRLTVL.

This chain uses TRBV5-5 with TRBJ1-1, with 11 bases lining up with TRBD1. With 3 bases clipped from V and 3 bases from J, the junction kept 10 bases outside the gene matches. The CDR3 is 17 amino acids. Germline CDR1 SGHKS, CDR2 YYEKEE (reference sequence). The CDR3 loop is CASSSIGQGAFDTEAFF. DNA for the CDR3: TGTGCCAGCAGCTCAATCGGACAGGGGGCTTTCGACACTGAAGCTTTCTTT.

The chain joins TRBV5-6 to TRBJ2-3, with TRBD2 matching 10 bases. This CDR3 is 14 amino acids long. With 6 bases clipped from V and 4 bases from J, the junction kept 5 bases outside the gene matches. Germline CDR1 reads SGHDT; CDR2 reads YYEEEE. CDR3 in amino acids: CASTLAGEADTQYF. CDR3 coding DNA: TGTGCCAGCACCCTAGCGGGGGAGGCAGATACGCAGTATTTT.